This T cell receptor beta chain was retrieved from a study of cytomegalovirus exposure and HLA in healthy donors. Study results and caveats: TCR beta sequences reportedly predicted most subjects' HLA-A and HLA-B alleles accurately. An analysis done earlier found most TCR beta V segments productive about 90% or about 30% of the time. There were reportedly fewer N-insertions in an Asian-associated ancestry cluster than the approximately 630-donor mean, in a later analysis. By HLA locus, TCR association rates varied in a later analysis, with DRB1 showing the most and HLA-C the fewest.

The CDR3 extends over 16 amino acids. Germline lookup yields CDR1 SGHTA and CDR2 FQGNSA. V lost 0 bases and J 4 bases, leaving 14 bases between the germline ends. In this sample, this clone turned up a few times. Its target is not known. Primers for the PCR totalled 60 Vbeta and 13 Jbeta. Data came from immunoSEQ multiplex PCR; TCRdb stores just in-frame clones and leaves some out. Of 100,000 to 150,000 clones listed, more than 70% were seen once; the top ten hold approximately 4.2%. The origin of this receptor is a man aged 50-60 years in good health and CMV-seropositive. This sequence joins TRBV7-2 and TRBJ2-3; D unclear. The sequenced sample was PBMCs. CDR3 nucleotide sequence: TGTGCCAGCAGCTTAGCGGCGGAAATGGCGTCAGATACGCAGTATTTT. This translates into CASSLAAEMASDTQYF.